The 9 T cell receptor beta chains given below trace back to one sample, sequenced in a study of chemoradiotherapy in HPV16-positive cancers. Libraries were prepared by immunoSEQ multiplex PCR; TCRdb keeps only in-frame clonotypes and omits some of them. The sample lists more than 10,000 clones, about 80% seen once, with about 1.4% in the top ten. The sample was acquired from a patient who underwent chemoradiotherapy. Receptors originate from a human donor with HPV-associated anogenital cancer.

The chain combines TRBV27 with TRBJ2-2; 7 bases fit TRBD1. The V segment lost 0 bases and the J segment 4 bases; nucleotides outside the gene matches: 5. Germline V gene data show CDR1 as MNHEY and CDR2 as SMNVEV (reference sequence). The CDR3 has 16 amino acids. Written as DNA, the CDR3 is TGTGCCAGCAGTTTATCTTGGACAGGAGCCACCGGGGAGCTGTTTTTT. This translates into CASSLSWTGATGELFF.

Only a few counts were recorded for this clone. This chain joins TRBV20-1 and TRBJ2-1, with 7 bases lining up with TRBD2. The CDR3 covers 11 residues. Germline assignment: CDR1 DFQATT and CDR2 SNEGSKA (reference sequence). V shed 4 bases and J 6 bases; nucleotides not matched to a gene: 0. As DNA, the CDR3 is TGCAGTGCTACGGGGGGCAATGAGCAGTTCTTC. This encodes CSATGGNEQFF.

The rearrangement uses TRBV4-2 and TRBJ1-2, with TRBD1 matching over 10 bases. The CDR3 totals 18 residues. V trimming: 0 bases; J trimming: 6 bases; junction bases outside the gene matches: 13. CDR1 is LGHNA, CDR2 YNFKEQ, per germline. This chain's CDR3 is CASSQDSARDRGRNGYTF. In nucleotides, the CDR3 is TGTGCCAGCAGCCAAGATTCGGCCCGGGACAGGGGCCGAAATGGCTACACCTTC.

This chain links TRBV13 with TRBJ2-5; tentatively, D is TRBD1 (5 bases). This CDR3 has 13 residues. Germline CDR1 PRHDT, CDR2 FYEKMQ (reference sequence). V lost 2 bases and J lost 5, with 9 bases in between. CDR3 in amino acids: CASSLQGWETQYF. The CDR3 nucleotides read TGTGCCAGCAGCTTACAGGGTTGGGAGACCCAGTACTTC.

The chain has TRBV7-6 and TRBJ2-5, with D possibly TRBD1 on 6 matching bases. The J call may not be correct, given that the DNA end is closer to TRBJ2-7. CDR3 length: 13 amino acids. Germline assignment: CDR1 SGHVS and CDR2 FNYEAQ. CDR3 amino acids: CASSGQYSYEQYF. In nucleotides, the CDR3 is TGTGCCAGCAGCGGACAGTACAGCTACGAGCAGTACTTC.

The chain links TRBV6-1 to TRBJ1-5; D is unclear. Germline V gene data show CDR1 as MNHNS and CDR2 as SASEGT. The CDR3 totals 13 residues. V dropped 0 bases and J dropped 7 bases, with 7 bases sitting between them. The CDR3, as DNA: TGTGCCAGCAGTGAAGCGGGGAACCAGCCCCAGCATTTT. This sequence encodes CASSEAGNQPQHF.

The chain combines TRBV5-6 with TRBJ1-1; no firm D call. V dropped 4 bases and J dropped 3 bases, with 19 bases sitting between them. In germline, CDR1 is SGHDT, CDR2 YYEEEE. This CDR3 is 16 amino acids long. CDR3 DNA: TGTGCCAGCAGCCCCCAAGGACGAAGGGTGGACACTGAAGCTTTCTTT. The encoded protein is CASSPQGRRVDTEAFF.

This chain uses TRBV5-6 with TRBJ2-7; 7 positions agree with TRBD2. J gave up 5 bases and V 1 base, and 9 bases lay outside the gene matches. The germline V gene has CDR1 SGHDT and CDR2 YYEEEE. This CDR3 is 15 amino acids long. This chain's CDR3 is CASSLQAGMRHEQYF. The CDR3 nucleotides read TGTGCCAGCAGCTTGCAAGCGGGGATGAGGCACGAGCAGTACTTC.

The chain combines TRBV5-1 with TRBJ2-4; D unclear. The ends were cut back, 1 base at V and 5 bases at J, with 16 bases in the middle. Germline values: CDR1 SGHRS, CDR2 YFSETQ. The CDR3 is 16 residues long. The CDR3 region is CASSLPRQASENIQYF. The CDR3 DNA reads TGCGCCAGCAGCTTGCCTAGGCAGGCCTCGGAAAACATTCAGTACTTC. Drawing the rest from reference TRBV5-1 and TRBJ2-4, the complete variable domain is KAGVTQTPRYLIKTRGQQVTLSCSPISGHRSVSWYQQTPGQGLQFLFEYFSETQRNKGNFPGRFSGRQFSNSRSEMNVSTLELGDSALYLCASSLPRQASENIQYFGAGTRLSVL.